This TCR beta chain originates from a study of response to subunit inactivated influenza vaccine. Study-wide results and limits: The authors suggested that every seasonal influenza vaccination recruits few new T cells.

TCRdb re-derived calls from the RT-PCR reads in MiXCR, one entry per CDR3 protein. Altogether roughly 500,000 distinct CDR3 sequences are present, about 25% being singletons, with the ten largest covering about 1.9%. Trimming at V came to 5 bases and at J to 1 base, leaving 9 bases not matched to a gene. Per germline, CDR1 LGHNA and CDR2 YSLEER. The CDR3 is 17 amino acids. In regard to this clonotype: The antigen is unknown.

V is TRBV4-3 and J is TRBJ2-1, with 9 bases identical to TRBD1. Specimen: CD4+ T cells sorted from PBMCs, collected more than 4 days after vaccination. The TCR sequence derives from a man aged 50-59 years who received an inactivated influenza vaccine. CDR3 region: CASSFSPGTGSYNEQFF. As DNA, the CDR3 is TGCGCCAGCAGCTTCTCCCCCGGGACAGGGTCCTACAATGAGCAGTTCTTC.